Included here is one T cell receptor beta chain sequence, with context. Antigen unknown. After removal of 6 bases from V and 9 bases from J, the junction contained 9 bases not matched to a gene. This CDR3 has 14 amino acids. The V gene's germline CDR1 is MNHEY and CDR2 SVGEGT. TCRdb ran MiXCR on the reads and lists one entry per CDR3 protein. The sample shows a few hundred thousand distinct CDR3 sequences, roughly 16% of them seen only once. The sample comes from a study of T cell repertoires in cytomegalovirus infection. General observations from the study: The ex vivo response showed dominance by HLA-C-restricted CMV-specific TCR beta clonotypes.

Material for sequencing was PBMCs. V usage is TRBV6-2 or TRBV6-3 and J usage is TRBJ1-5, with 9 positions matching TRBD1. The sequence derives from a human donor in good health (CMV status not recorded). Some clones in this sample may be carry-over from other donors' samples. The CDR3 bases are TGTGCCAGCAGCGACAGGGGGGAATATGGGCCCCAGCATTTT. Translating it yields CASSDRGEYGPQHF.